A single sample is the source of the 32 T cell receptor beta chains below, sequenced in a study of blood T cell repertoires in COVID-19 (dated by TCRdb to between 2020 and 2021). Library prep was done by the immunoSEQ multiplex PCR assay. TCRdb limited this immuneACCESS table to in-frame rearrangements with V and J called. A share of clones is missing; checked studies link under half to unresolved V genes, and the rest is unexplained. The sample contains 130,000 to 150,000 clones, about 87% of them found a single time. Of the sample, 8.6% falls within the top ten clones. The source material was peripheral blood. These receptors were taken from a woman in her fifties or sixties with active or convalescent COVID-19.

This rearrangement joins TRBV5-6 to TRBJ2-7; possibly TRBD1 or TRBD2 for D (5 bases each). The CDR3 is 13 residues long. Germline CDR1 reads SGHDT; CDR2 reads YYEEEE. Deletions cut 4 bases from V and 4 bases from J, with 12 bases between. For the CDR3, the DNA is TGTGCCAGCAGCCTGGGACGGAGTTACGAGCAGTACTTC. Protein sequence: CASSLGRSYEQYF.

This clone was found once. The J gene is TRBJ1-2, the V gene TRBV7-6; maybe TRBD1 (5 bases). CDR1 and CDR2 from the germline V gene are SGHVS and FNYEAQ. CDR3 size: 16 residues. V lost 1 base, J lost 4 bases, and 16 bases lay in between. CDR3 in amino acids: CASSLDPQGRGYGYTF. CDR3 coding DNA: TGTGCCAGCAGCTTAGATCCGCAGGGAAGGGGCTATGGCTACACCTTC.

This clone came up a few times. The chain couples TRBV7-6 to TRBJ2-7; weak D call: TRBD1 (5 bases). CDR3 size: 14 residues. Germline CDR1 is SGHVS and CDR2 is FNYEAQ. The V and J ends lost 1 base and 1 base respectively, with 8 bases between them. The CDR3 protein is CASSLDRMSYEQYF. In nucleotides, the CDR3 is TGTGCCAGCAGCTTAGACAGGATGTCCTACGAGCAGTACTTC.

J is TRBJ1-4 and V is TRBV2; possibly TRBD1 for D (6 bases). Germline V CDR1 and CDR2: SNHLY, FYNNEI. V was shortened by 2 bases and J by 6 bases, with 13 bases between the two germline ends. CDR3 length equals 15 residues. CDR3 coding DNA: TGTGCCAGCAGTGAACCCACAGGGATTGATGAAAAACTGTTTTTT. The encoded protein is CASSEPTGIDEKLFF.

V is TRBV30 and J is TRBJ1-4, with D possibly matching TRBD1 (6 bases). The germline gives CDR1 GTSNPN, CDR2 SVGIG (reference sequence). V shed 5 bases and J shed 3 bases, with 13 bases lying between them. There are 14 residues in the CDR3. The DNA for the CDR3 is TGTGCCTGGCTTACAGGGTCGGCTAATGAAAAACTGTTTTTT. Its protein product is CAWLTGSANEKLFF.

The chain is built from TRBV27 and TRBJ2-6; D remains ambiguous. Germline CDR1 MNHEY, CDR2 SMNVEV (reference sequence). Trimming pared 6 bases from V and 0 bases from J, leaving 9 bases between. The CDR3 has 15 residues. CDR3 nucleotides: TGTGCCAGCAGCTACAGAAGCTCTGGGGCCAACGTCCTGACTTTC. Amino acid sequence: CASSYRSSGANVLTF.

This chain joins TRBV2 and TRBJ1-1; D gene unclear. The CDR3 has 11 amino acids. Germline V gives CDR1 SNHLY, CDR2 FYNNEI. Trimming cost V 6 bases and J 7 bases, with 9 bases left between them. The CDR3 loop is CASRATGEAFF. The CDR3 region has the DNA TGTGCCAGCAGAGCCACGGGTGAAGCTTTCTTT. Combining the CDR3 with reference TRBV2 and TRBJ1-1 gives the whole variable domain EPEVTQTPSHQVTQMGQEVILRCVPISNHLYFYWYRQILGQKVEFLVSFYNNEISEKSEIFDDQFSVERPDGSNFTLKIRSTKLEDSAMYFCASRATGEAFFGQGTRLTVV.

CDR3 bases: TGTGCCAGCAGCTTAGGTGCCCTAGCGGGGGAACACAATGAGCAGTTCTTC. Protein: CASSLGALAGEHNEQFF. The V and J genes are TRBV7-8 and TRBJ2-1; 10 bases agree with TRBD2. Germline CDR1 SGHVS, CDR2 FQNEAQ. The CDR3 is made up of 17 amino acids. Unmatched junction bases numbered 8, after V lost 1 base and J lost 5 bases. The whole variable domain, filled in from reference TRBV7-8 and TRBJ2-1, reads GAGVSQSPRYKVAKRGQDVALRCDPISGHVSLFWYQQALGQGPEFLTYFQNEAQLDKSGLPSDRFFAERPEGSVSTLKIQRTQQEDSAVYLCASSLGALAGEHNEQFFGPGTRLTVL.

There are a few counts of this clone. The rearrangement links TRBV18 to TRBJ2-1; possible D gene TRBD2, 6 bases. The CDR3 extends over 16 amino acids. V dropped 2 bases and J dropped 7 bases, with 18 bases sitting between them. Germline CDR1 is KGHSH and CDR2 is LQKENI. The CDR3 DNA sequence: TGTGCCAGCTCACCATCCGTCGGGGACTCTGCTAATGAGCAGTTCTTC. It specifies CASSPSVGDSANEQFF. Supplemented by reference TRBV18 and TRBJ2-1, the full variable domain reads NAGVMQNPRHLVRRRGQEARLRCSPMKGHSHVYWYRQLPEEGLKFMVYLQKENIIDESGMPKERFSAEFPKEGPSILRIQQVVRGDSAAYFCASSPSVGDSANEQFFGPGTRLTVL.

The chain is built from TRBV15 and TRBJ1-1; D is perhaps TRBD1 (6 bases). Trimming shortened V by 6 bases and J by 6 bases, and 17 bases separated the two germline ends. This CDR3 contains 14 residues. The germline V gene has CDR1 LNHNV and CDR2 YYDKDF (reference sequence). This CDR3 reads CATSLGTSGAEAFF. The CDR3 region has the DNA TGTGCCACCAGTCTCGGGACATCCGGGGCTGAAGCTTTCTTT. Supplemented by reference TRBV15 and TRBJ1-1, the full variable domain reads DAMVIQNPRYQVTQFGKPVTLSCSQTLNHNVMYWYQQKSSQAPKLLFHYYDKDFNNEADTPDNFQSRRPNTSFCFLDIRSPGLGDTAMYLCATSLGTSGAEAFFGQGTRLTVV.

The rearrangement links TRBV7-8 to TRBJ2-2; tentatively, D is TRBD1 (6 bases). The CDR3 contains 15 residues. Trimming removed 1 base from V and 5 bases from J, with 11 bases in between. CDR1 is SGHVS, CDR2 FQNEAQ, per germline. As DNA, the CDR3 is TGTGCCAGCAGCTTAGAGTGGGGGCGGACCGGGGAGCTGTTTTTT. This codes for CASSLEWGRTGELFF.

This chain links TRBV28 with TRBJ2-3; 8 nucleotides align to TRBD2. Germline loops: CDR1 MDHEN, CDR2 SYDVKM. The CDR3 is 14 residues long. V shed 4 bases, J shed 8 bases, and the junction held 8 bases outside the gene matches. This CDR3 is CASSSRQLAATQYF. In DNA, the CDR3 is TGTGCCAGCAGTTCCCGTCAACTAGCGGCTACGCAGTATTTT.

The chain combines TRBV15 with TRBJ1-5; no firm D call. Germline CDR1 and CDR2: LNHNV and YYDKDF (reference sequence). Between the trimmed V and J ends, which lost 1 base and 3 bases, there was a span of 10 bases. This CDR3 has 15 amino acids. CDR3 amino acids: CATSRASPFNQPQHF. The CDR3 DNA reads TGTGCCACCAGCAGAGCGAGCCCTTTCAATCAGCCCCAGCATTTT.

This clone showed up just a few times. The chain joins TRBV3-1 (or the pseudogene TRBV3-2) to TRBJ1-1, with 7 bases that match TRBD1. The CDR3 is made up of 13 amino acids. Germline CDR1 is LGHDT and CDR2 is YNNKEL (reference sequence). With V trimmed by 8 bases and J by 4 bases, 7 bases remained unmatched. CDR3 loop: CASARGESTEAFF. The CDR3 DNA reads as TGTGCCAGCGCCAGGGGGGAAAGCACTGAAGCTTTCTTT.

In DNA form, the CDR3 reads TGTGCCAGTAGTATAGGACAGACCTCTGGGGCCAACGTCCTGACTTTC. As protein: CASSIGQTSGANVLTF. The gene calls are TRBV19 and TRBJ2-6, with D perhaps matching TRBD1 (5 bases). Germline V gene lookup returns CDR1 LNHDA and CDR2 SQIVND (reference sequence). V lost 1 base and J 0 bases, leaving 7 bases between the germline ends. This CDR3 comprises 16 residues. The full variable domain, completed using reference TRBV19 and TRBJ2-6, is DGGITQSPKYLFRKEGQNVTLSCEQNLNHDAMYWYRQDPGQGLRLIYYSQIVNDFQKGDIAEGYSVSREKKESFPLTVTSAQKNPTAFYLCASSIGQTSGANVLTFGAGSRLTVL.

The chain links TRBV30 to TRBJ2-3, with TRBD1 identical over 7 bases. The CDR3 covers 16 residues. The ends lost 3 bases at V and 0 bases at J; junction bases unmatched: 9. From germline, CDR1 is GTSNPN and CDR2 SVGIG (reference sequence). DNA of the CDR3: TGTGCCTGGAGCGACAGGGTTTACCAGAGCACAGATACGCAGTATTTT. Amino acid sequence: CAWSDRVYQSTDTQYF. Drawing the rest from reference TRBV30 and TRBJ2-3, the complete variable domain is SQTIHQWPATLVQPVGSPLSLECTVEGTSNPNLYWYRQAAGRGLQLLFYSVGIGQISSEVPQNLSASRPQDRQFILSSKKLLLSDSGFYLCAWSDRVYQSTDTQYFGPGTRLTVL.

As concerns this clone: Additional DNA sequences in this sample encode the identical CDR3. The gene calls are TRBV10-2 and TRBJ1-5; 8 bases fit TRBD1. With 3 bases clipped from V and 3 bases from J, the junction kept 10 bases outside the gene matches. The V gene's germline CDR1 is WSHSY and CDR2 SAAADI. This CDR3 has 17 residues. The CDR3 DNA sequence: TGCGCCAGCAGTGATTATCCAGGGGGCTCAATCAATCAGCCCCAGCATTTT. This encodes CASSDYPGGSINQPQHF.

In nucleotides, the CDR3 is TGTGCCAGCCAAGGGGGCGAGGAGGACAATGAGCAGTTCTTC. It is translated as CASQGGEEDNEQFF. The chain combines TRBV27 with TRBJ2-1; the match to TRBD1 covers 7 bases. The V gene end was trimmed by 8 bases and the J gene end by 5 bases; junction bases not matched to a gene: 9. CDR1 is MNHEY, CDR2 SMNVEV, per germline (reference sequence). This CDR3 has 14 amino acids.

This chain joins TRBV19 and TRBJ2-2; D is unresolved. Between the trimmed V and J ends, which lost 7 bases and 3 bases, there was a span of 12 bases. The CDR3 totals 14 residues. The germline CDR1 and CDR2 sequences are LNHDA and SQIVND (reference sequence). In nucleotides, the CDR3 is TGTGCCAGTACCCCACTCGGAGACACCGGGGAGCTGTTTTTT. Translation: CASTPLGDTGELFF.

This rearrangement joins TRBV7-9 to TRBJ1-2, with TRBD1 as a possible D gene (6 bases). The CDR3 consists of 13 residues. V was trimmed by 5 bases and J by 8 bases, leaving 15 bases between them. Per the germline V gene, CDR1 is SEHNR and CDR2 is FQNEAQ (reference sequence). The CDR3 protein is CASSPGQFLGYTF. The CDR3 DNA is TGTGCCAGCAGCCCCGGACAGTTTTTAGGCTACACCTTC.

The chain has TRBV5-1 and TRBJ2-5; the match to TRBD1 covers 8 bases. The CDR3 consists of 16 residues. Germline trimming cut 0 bases from V and 4 bases from J; bases unmatched to any gene: 8. The V gene's germline CDR1 is SGHRS and CDR2 YFSETQ. The CDR3 region has the DNA TGCGCCAGCAGCTTGGCCCCACAGGGGGAAGGAGAGACCCAGTACTTC. It translates to CASSLAPQGEGETQYF.

This chain joins TRBV29-1 and TRBJ2-2; 8 positions agree with TRBD2. The V and J ends lost 4 bases and 5 bases, in that order; junction bases with no gene match: 6. This CDR3 has 14 amino acids. Germline assignment: CDR1 SQVTM and CDR2 ANQGSEA. The CDR3, as DNA: TGCAGCGTTGTGGTAGCGGGGACGACCGGGGAGCTGTTTTTT. Translating it yields CSVVVAGTTGELFF.

This clone turned up a few times. V gene TRBV5-1 combines with J gene TRBJ1-1, with D possibly TRBD1 on 5 matching bases. With 3 bases removed from V and 0 bases from J, the gap between germline ends came to 15 bases. Germline CDR1 is SGHRS and CDR2 is YFSETQ. The CDR3 covers 16 residues. The DNA for the CDR3 is TGCGCCAGCAGCTCAATCACAGGAGCCCTGAACACTGAAGCTTTCTTT. Amino acid sequence: CASSSITGALNTEAFF.

This rearrangement joins TRBV30 to TRBJ2-7; 7 bases are a match to TRBD1. In germline, CDR1 is GTSNPN, CDR2 SVGIG (reference sequence). V shed 2 bases, J shed 2 bases, and the junction held 3 bases outside the gene matches. The CDR3 is 13 amino acids. CDR3 bases: TGTGCCTGGAGTACCGGGACAGCCTACGAGCAGTACTTC. Amino acid sequence: CAWSTGTAYEQYF. Combining the CDR3 with reference TRBV30 and TRBJ2-7 gives the whole variable domain SQTIHQWPATLVQPVGSPLSLECTVEGTSNPNLYWYRQAAGRGLQLLFYSVGIGQISSEVPQNLSASRPQDRQFILSSKKLLLSDSGFYLCAWSTGTAYEQYFGPGTRLTVT.

The rearrangement uses TRBV14 and TRBJ2-3, with TRBD2 matching over 12 bases. The CDR3 is 16 amino acids. Trimming took 2 bases from V and 4 from J; bases not matched to a gene: 4. CDR1 and CDR2 (germline): SGHDN, FVKESK. CDR3 sequence (DNA): TGTGCCAGCAGCCAAAGACTAGCGGGGGAAGCAGATACGCAGTATTTT. Translating gives CASSQRLAGEADTQYF.

CDR3 protein: CASSTGGGDEPQHF. The CDR3 nucleotides are TGTGCCAGCAGCACGGGGGGCGGGGATGAGCCCCAGCATTTT. V usage is TRBV11-2 and J usage is TRBJ1-5; weak D call: TRBD1 (6 bases). The CDR3 runs 14 residues. V was trimmed by 5 bases and J by 8 bases, leaving 16 bases between them. Germline assignment: CDR1 SGHAT and CDR2 FQNNGV.

The V and J genes are TRBV28 and TRBJ2-7; perhaps TRBD1 as D (6 bases). V shed 3 bases and J shed 2 bases, with 11 bases lying between them. From germline, CDR1 is MDHEN and CDR2 SYDVKM. The CDR3 has 14 amino acids. This CDR3 reads CASSFSQGTYEQYF. The CDR3 DNA sequence: TGTGCCAGCAGTTTTAGCCAGGGGACCTACGAGCAGTACTTC.

This chain uses TRBV3-1 (or the pseudogene TRBV3-2) with TRBJ1-5; no clear D. Trimming took off 1 base at V and 3 bases at J, with 7 bases between the two ends. The CDR3 consists of 14 residues. Per germline, CDR1 LGHDT and CDR2 YNNKEL (reference sequence). CDR3 nucleotides: TGTGCCAGCAGCCAAGGACACCTCAATCAGCCCCAGCATTTT. Its translation: CASSQGHLNQPQHF.

J is TRBJ2-3 and V is TRBV3-1 (or the pseudogene TRBV3-2), with D maybe TRBD2 (5 bases). This CDR3 is built from 13 residues. Trimming removed 2 bases at V and 6 bases at J, with 9 bases between. CDR1 and CDR2 from the germline V gene are LGHDT and YNNKEL (reference sequence). The CDR3: CASSQLGEDTQYF. CDR3 in DNA: TGTGCCAGCAGCCAACTTGGGGAGGATACGCAGTATTTT.

CDR3 nucleotide sequence: TGTGCCAGCAGTCCTGACACAATTTCCTACGAGCAGTACTTC. Protein product: CASSPDTISYEQYF. The genes are TRBV28 and TRBJ2-7; D not resolved. Germline-derived CDR1 and CDR2 are MDHEN and SYDVKM. CDR3 size: 14 residues. V was trimmed by 5 bases and J by 1 base, leaving 12 bases between them.

This chain connects TRBV10-3 to TRBJ2-3; perhaps TRBD2 as D (6 bases). The V end was cut by 0 bases, the J end by 0 bases, with 13 bases between. The CDR3 is made up of 17 amino acids. Germline V gene lookup returns CDR1 ENHRY and CDR2 SYGVKD. In DNA form, the CDR3 reads TGTGCCATCAGTGAGTCGGAGGGATCCTCTAGCACAGATACGCAGTATTTT. It yields the protein CAISESEGSSSTDTQYF.

The J gene is TRBJ2-7, the V gene TRBV9, with 9 positions matching TRBD2. Trimming took 0 bases from V and 2 from J; bases not matched to a gene: 3. CDR3 size: 15 residues. Germline CDR1 and CDR2: SGDLS and YYNGEE. The CDR3: CASSVAAGGPYEQYF. CDR3 DNA sequence: TGTGCCAGCAGCGTAGCGGCGGGAGGGCCCTACGAGCAGTACTTC.